Listed below are T cell receptor beta chains from one sample, sequenced in a study of cytomegalovirus exposure and HLA in healthy donors. This table comes from immunoSEQ multiplex PCR, and its TCRdb copy is limited to in-frame clones, with some not included. The sample holds 150,000 to 180,000 clones, around 83% seen once. Sequenced material: PBMCs. Every receptor here comes from a human donor in good health. CDR3s leave out the opening cysteine and the closing phenylalanine or tryptophan. Each record gives: V gene, CDR3 length, J gene, clone size, D gene, CDR3 protein. A D gene is named only where the DNA matches it firmly. A clone size is listed for some rows: how often the clone was seen (once, few, many), or a class if it is expanded.

>TRBV29-1|13|TRBJ2-3|once|TRBD2
SVAGLAGGTDTQY
>TRBV5-1|13|TRBJ2-3|NA|NA
ASSSQPFSTDTQY
>TRBV4-2|12|TRBJ1-2|NA|NA
ASSQVVANYGYT
>TRBV11-2|12|TRBJ2-5|few|NA
ASTLTLATETQY
>TRBV9|12|TRBJ1-4|NA|NA
ASSTRIGNEKLF
>TRBV4-1|13|TRBJ2-7|NA|TRBD2
ASSPSGGKTYEQY
>TRBV11-3|11|TRBJ2-1|NA|NA
ASSPLDHNEQF
>TRBV11-2|10|TRBJ2-7|NA|NA
ASNRDSYEQY
>TRBV9|12|TRBJ2-7|NA|NA
ASSVGTWDTEQY
>TRBV7-3|12|TRBJ2-7|NA|NA
ASSFSVGPYEQY
>TRBV29-1|11|TRBJ1-5|NA|NA
SVGGLGNQPQH
>TRBV27|13|TRBJ2-7|NA|TRBD2
ASSFQSGGVYEQY
>TRBV7-2|16|TRBJ2-3|NA|NA
ASSFSGTRPTSTDTQY
>TRBV5-1|15|TRBJ1-1|NA|NA
ASSLGGLLGVNTEAF
>TRBV23-1|12|TRBJ2-2|NA|NA
ASSQTTGPGELF
>TRBV7-9|15|TRBJ1-1|NA|TRBD1
ASSPGQGAGMNTEAF